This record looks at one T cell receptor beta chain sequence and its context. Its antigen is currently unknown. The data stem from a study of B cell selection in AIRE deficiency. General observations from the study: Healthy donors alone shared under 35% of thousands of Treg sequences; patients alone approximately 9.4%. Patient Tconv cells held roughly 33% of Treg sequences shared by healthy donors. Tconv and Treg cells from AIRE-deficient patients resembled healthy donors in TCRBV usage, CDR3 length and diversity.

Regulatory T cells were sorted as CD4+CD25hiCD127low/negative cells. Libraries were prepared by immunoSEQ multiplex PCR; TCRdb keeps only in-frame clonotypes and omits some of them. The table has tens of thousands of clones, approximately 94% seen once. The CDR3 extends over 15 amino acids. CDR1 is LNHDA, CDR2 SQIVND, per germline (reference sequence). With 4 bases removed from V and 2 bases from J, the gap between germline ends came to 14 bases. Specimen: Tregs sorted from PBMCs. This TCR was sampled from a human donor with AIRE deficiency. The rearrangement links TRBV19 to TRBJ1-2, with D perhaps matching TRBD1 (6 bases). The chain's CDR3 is CASSNQGLVNYGYTF. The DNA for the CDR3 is TGTGCCAGTAGTAATCAGGGGCTGGTCAACTATGGCTACACCTTC.